In this sample, the clone carrying this T cell receptor beta chain turned up many times. TCRdb passed the 5' RACE reads through MiXCR, listing each CDR3 protein once. The sample has about 890,000 distinct CDR3 sequences, over 9% seen once; the top ten hold around 1.5%. This sample is part of a study of identical twins. CDR1 and CDR2 (germline): SGHRS, YFSETQ. Trimming cost V 0 bases and J 8 bases, with 11 bases left between them. This CDR3 has 14 residues. These records were also assigned to another study, of yellow fever vaccine responses in identical twins.

The chain uses TRBV5-1 and TRBJ1-4, with a tentative D call TRBD1 (6 bases). Sequencing used PBMCs. This sequence originates from a woman aged 18-35 years in good health. CDR3 DNA: TGCGCCAGCAGCTTGGCGGACAGCGGGGAAAAACTGTTTTTT. It encodes CASSLADSGEKLFF.